Below are 2 T cell receptor beta chains sequenced from a single sample in a study of beta chain features in type 1 diabetes. The isolated RNA, all of it, was reverse transcribed, so expressed TCRB transcripts were what got sequenced. Profiling relied on immunoSEQ multiplex PCR, and the TCRdb table lists in-frame clones only, not all of them. The sample has tens of thousands of clones, about 69% seen once. Whole-study findings and limits: Among patients with Type 1 diabetes, TCRB CDR3s were moderately but significantly shorter in every one of the four CD4+ subsets.

What these receptors recognize is not known. Specimen: Tregs from blood. The receptors shown here come from a man between 18 and 35 years old with type 1 diabetes.

The CDR3 coding sequence is TGTGCCAGCAGCTTAGGGGCGTTACTAGCGGGAGATGAGCAGTTCTTC. Translation: CASSLGALLAGDEQFF. This chain links TRBV7-9 with TRBJ2-1; 11 bases are shared with TRBD2. Germline V gene data show CDR1 as SEHNR and CDR2 as FQNEAQ (reference sequence). The CDR3 runs 16 residues. V lost 1 base to trimming and J lost 8 bases; unmatched junction nucleotides: 7. Combining the CDR3 with reference TRBV7-9 and TRBJ2-1 gives the whole variable domain DTGVSQNPRHKITKRGQNVTFRCDPISEHNRLYWYRQTLGQGPEFLTYFQNEAQLEKSRLLSDRFSAERPKGSFSTLEIQRTEQGDSAMYLCASSLGALLAGDEQFFGPGTRLTVL.

A single count supports this clone. The rearrangement joins TRBV5-1 to TRBJ1-5; TRBD1 might be the D (5 bases). The V end was cut by 0 bases, the J end by 6 bases, with 10 bases between. The germline gives CDR1 SGHRS, CDR2 YFSETQ. The CDR3 is made up of 14 amino acids. This CDR3 is CASSLGQGGQPQHF. CDR3 coding DNA: TGCGCCAGCAGCTTGGGTCAGGGAGGTCAGCCCCAGCATTTT.